These 26 T cell receptor beta chains share one sample of origin, sequenced in a study of identical twins. TCRdb recomputed calls from the 5' RACE reads with MiXCR, one row per CDR3 protein. The table lists approximately 600,000 distinct CDR3 sequences, under 8.5% of them singletons. These data were also reused for a study on yellow fever vaccine responses in identical twins.

Sequencing was done on a sample of PBMCs. The receptors were sampled from a woman aged 18-29 years in good health.

This clonotype has at least ten counts. The final CDR3 position lacks the conserved phenylalanine or tryptophan, pointing to a likely read error. Because the CDR3's place on the DNA is in doubt, the DNA is left out and the CDR3 is given as listed by TCRdb. This chain joins TRBV4-1 and TRBJ1-1. The CDR3 totals 10 residues, both ends included. Germline assignment: CDR1 MGHRA and CDR2 YSYEKL. CDR3 residues: CASSQEGGLG.

This clonotype was seen at least ten times. This rearrangement joins TRBV12-3 or TRBV12-4 to TRBJ1-3, with a possible D match to TRBD1 (5 bases). V dropped 5 bases and J dropped 0 bases, with 8 bases sitting between them. The CDR3 contains 14 residues. In DNA form, the CDR3 reads TGTGCCAGCAGTGAACAGGTCTCTGGAAACACCATATATTTT. This sequence encodes CASSEQVSGNTIYF.

This chain connects TRBV7-7 to TRBJ1-4, with TRBD1 matching over 9 bases. V shed 3 bases and J 6 bases; nucleotides not matched to a gene: 5. CDR3 length: 15 amino acids. Germline V CDR1 and CDR2: SSHAT, FNYEAQ (reference sequence). DNA for the CDR3: TGTGCCAGCAGCTTGGGACAGGGAAGAGATGAAAAACTGTTTTTT. Translated, it gives CASSLGQGRDEKLFF.

The V call is TRBV7-9, the J call TRBJ1-2; tentatively, D is TRBD1 (5 bases). The CDR3 spans 15 residues. Trimming shortened V by 5 bases and J by 7 bases, and 20 bases separated the two germline ends. In germline, CDR1 is SEHNR, CDR2 FQNEAQ (reference sequence). CDR3 loop: CASSEGIGVESGYTF. The CDR3, as DNA: TGTGCCAGCAGCGAGGGGATCGGGGTTGAGAGTGGCTACACCTTC.

This clonotype was observed many times. The chain has TRBV29-1 and TRBJ2-1; D call uncertain. Looked up from germline, CDR1 is SQVTM and CDR2 is ANQGSEA. V gave up 3 bases and J gave up 4 bases, with 13 bases separating them. The CDR3 is 14 amino acids. The DNA of the CDR3 is TGCAGCGTTGAGTCAAGGGTCAGGTACAATGAGCAGTTCTTC. Translated: CSVESRVRYNEQFF.

This chain joins TRBV24-1 and TRBJ2-3; 10 bases are shared with TRBD2. CDR3 size: 17 residues. Trimming at V came to 1 base and at J to 1 base, leaving 4 bases not matched to a gene. Per the germline V gene, CDR1 is KGHDR and CDR2 is SFDVKD. The chain's CDR3 is CATSDLAGGGGTDTQYF. The CDR3 DNA is TGTGCCACCAGTGATTTAGCGGGGGGGGGCGGCACAGATACGCAGTATTTT.

A few counts support this clonotype. V gene TRBV20-1 combines with J gene TRBJ2-3, with D possibly being TRBD2 (6 bases). CDR1 and CDR2 from the germline V gene are DFQATT and SNEGSKA (reference sequence). The CDR3 loop spans 13 amino acids. The V end was cut by 3 bases, the J end by 2 bases, with 9 bases between. The CDR3 loop reads CSARRDNTDTQYF. In DNA form, the CDR3 reads TGCAGTGCTAGGCGGGATAACACAGATACGCAGTATTTT.

This clonotype was detected only a few times. This chain connects TRBV3-1 to TRBJ1-6, with D perhaps TRBD1 (6 bases). Looked up from germline, CDR1 is LGHDT and CDR2 is YNNKEL (reference sequence). The length of the CDR3 is 13 residues. V was clipped by 5 bases and J by 13 bases, with 15 bases between them. CDR3 coding DNA: TGTGCCAGCAGCGACCTTAGGGGGGGGCCCCTCCACTTT. This translates into CASSDLRGGPLHF.

In this sample, this clonotype turned up a few times. The J gene is TRBJ1-5, the V gene TRBV5-1, with D perhaps matching TRBD1 (6 bases). Trimming removed 4 bases at V and 0 bases at J, with 11 bases between. Looked up from germline, CDR1 is SGHRS and CDR2 is YFSETQ. The CDR3 spans 15 residues. The DNA for the CDR3 is TGCGCCAGCAGCCCGGGACACAATAGCAATCAGCCCCAGCATTTT. Translation: CASSPGHNSNQPQHF.

This clonotype was counted between two and nine times. The J gene is TRBJ1-1, the V gene TRBV5-1; D is undetermined. Germline V lookup: CDR1 SGHRS, CDR2 YFSETQ. CDR3 size: 15 residues. Trimming left V 3 bases short and J 0 bases short, with 12 bases between. The CDR3 nucleotides read TGCGCCAGCAGCTCCCTCGGGCCGATGAACACTGAAGCTTTCTTT. This translates into CASSSLGPMNTEAFF.

The rearrangement links TRBV7-2 to TRBJ2-1, with D possibly TRBD1 on 6 matching bases. Germline V lookup: CDR1 SGHTA, CDR2 FQGNSA. The CDR3 is 15 amino acids. V gave up 0 bases and J gave up 7 bases, with 13 bases separating them. CDR3 sequence reads: CASSLAWQGFNEQFF. CDR3 DNA sequence: TGTGCCAGCAGCTTAGCGTGGCAGGGGTTTAATGAGCAGTTCTTC. Variable domain in full (rest from reference TRBV7-2 and TRBJ2-1): GAGVSQSPSNKVTEKGKDVELRCDPISGHTALYWYRQSLGQGLEFLIYFQGNSAPDKSGLPSDRFSAERTGGSVSTLTIQRTQQEDSAVYLCASSLAWQGFNEQFFGPGTRLTVL.

This chain joins TRBV7-3 and TRBJ2-3; TRBD2 matches 10 bases. The CDR3 is 17 amino acids. The V and J ends lost 5 bases and 2 bases, in that order; junction bases with no gene match: 10. Germline V gene data show CDR1 as SGHTA and CDR2 as FQGTGA. DNA of the CDR3: TGTGCCAGCAGCCCCCTCGGTCTAGCGGGAGCCACAGATACGCAGTATTTT. Its translation is CASSPLGLAGATDTQYF.

This clonotype was picked up many times. The J gene is TRBJ1-1, the V gene TRBV2; 7 bases are shared with TRBD1. The CDR3 is 15 amino acids. The J segment lost 1 base and the V segment lost 3 bases, leaving 5 bases of the junction unmatched. Looked up from germline, CDR1 is SNHLY and CDR2 is FYNNEI. The CDR3, as DNA: TGTGCCAGCAGTGAGTCGCGGACAGGGAACACTGAAGCTTTCTTT. It translates to CASSESRTGNTEAFF.

This clonotype appeared many times. CDR3 sequence (DNA): TGCGCCAGCAGCCTCCGTCCTGGCACCGGGGAGCTGTTTTTT. Translated: CASSLRPGTGELFF. The chain carries TRBV5-1 and TRBJ2-2; no firm D call. Germline CDR1 reads SGHRS; CDR2 reads YFSETQ. The CDR3 has 14 amino acids. V gave up 4 bases and J gave up 4 bases, with 11 bases separating them.

The gene calls are TRBV29-1 and TRBJ2-7; D remains ambiguous. Germline-derived CDR1 and CDR2 are SQVTM and ANQGSEA. V shed 1 base and J shed 5 bases, with 15 bases lying between them. The CDR3 consists of 14 residues. CDR3 sequence: CSVEVPDLTHEQYF. CDR3 in DNA: TGCAGCGTTGAAGTTCCCGACCTTACCCACGAGCAGTACTTC.

The table lists this clonotype with a few counts. V is TRBV20-1 and J is TRBJ2-1; D is unclear. Germline assignment: CDR1 DFQATT and CDR2 SNEGSKA (reference sequence). The CDR3 has 12 amino acids. Trimming removed 3 bases at V and 5 bases at J, with 8 bases between. Here the CDR3 reads CSASLTNNEQFF. Here the CDR3 DNA reads TGCAGTGCTAGTTTGACCAACAATGAGCAGTTCTTC.

The sample holds many counts of this clonotype. This chain uses TRBV27 with TRBJ1-4; D ambiguous. V lost 6 bases and J lost 5, with 7 bases in between. CDR3 size: 12 residues. Germline CDR1 MNHEY, CDR2 SMNVEV (reference sequence). The CDR3 DNA reads as TGTGCCAGCAGGGCGACCAATGAAAAACTGTTTTTT. Encoded protein: CASRATNEKLFF.

This clonotype was seen many times. The chain employs TRBV6-5 and TRBJ1-1; perhaps TRBD1 as D (5 bases). The V end lost 0 bases, the J end lost 6 bases, and 20 bases lay between the germline ends. CDR1 MNHEY and CDR2 SVGAGI come from the germline V gene. This CDR3 spans 17 amino acids. Here the CDR3 DNA reads TGTGCCAGCAGTTACTCGTGGTCAGGGTTAAGTTTCTCTGAAGCTTTCTTT. Protein product: CASSYSWSGLSFSEAFF.

The sample holds a few counts of this clonotype. This chain joins TRBV24-1 and TRBJ2-2, with a possible D match to TRBD1 (5 bases). Germline CDR1 reads KGHDR; CDR2 reads SFDVKD. The V end lost 5 bases, the J end lost 4 bases, and 13 bases lay between the germline ends. The length of the CDR3 is 15 residues. Here the CDR3 reads CATSVSGYFTGELFF. CDR3 DNA: TGTGCCACCAGTGTTTCAGGGTACTTCACCGGGGAGCTGTTTTTT.

This clonotype was seen a few times. The chain joins TRBV6-1 to TRBJ1-1; a weak D match, TRBD1 (6 bases). V was cut by 6 bases and J by 2 bases, with 10 bases left in between. The CDR3 contains 13 residues. Germline assignment: CDR1 MNHNS and CDR2 SASEGT. CDR3 sequence reads: CASSNRVNTEAFF. The CDR3 DNA sequence: TGTGCCAGCAGCAACAGGGTCAACACTGAAGCTTTCTTT.

This chain joins TRBV7-9 and TRBJ2-1; D remains ambiguous. V was shortened by 1 base and J by 6 bases, with 10 bases between the two germline ends. Germline CDR1 is SEHNR and CDR2 is FQNEAQ (reference sequence). The CDR3 sequence is 14 residues long. CDR3 residues: CASSLEGFFNEQFF. CDR3 DNA: TGTGCCAGCAGCTTAGAAGGGTTCTTCAATGAGCAGTTCTTC.

As regards this clonotype: At one end the junction does not follow the germline gene, possibly because of a read error. This chain joins TRBV5-5 and TRBJ2-5, with D tentatively TRBD1 or TRBD2 (5 bases each). Germline V gives CDR1 SGHKS, CDR2 YYEKEE (reference sequence). The CDR3 length is 15 residues. The CDR3 sequence is CASSLDPGLGENQYF. CDR3 DNA: TGTGCCAGCAGCTTGGACCCGGGGCTCGGAGAGAACCAGTACTTC.

The table lists this clonotype with many counts. This chain links TRBV20-1 with TRBJ1-5, with D unclear. CDR3 length: 15 residues. Germline V gene sequence: CDR1 DFQATT, CDR2 SNEGSKA (reference sequence). V was pared by 3 bases and J by 0 bases, with 12 bases between. The CDR3 reads CSARSGTNSNQPQHF. In nucleotides, the CDR3 is TGCAGTGCTAGGTCAGGCACTAATAGCAATCAGCCCCAGCATTTT.

This clonotype was observed at least ten times. The V call is TRBV7-6, the J call TRBJ2-7, with a possible D match to TRBD2 (6 bases). The V gene lost 0 bases and the J gene lost 6 bases, with 15 bases spanning the gap. The CDR3 has 15 residues. Germline V gene data show CDR1 as SGHVS and CDR2 as FNYEAQ. The CDR3 region has the DNA TGTGCCAGCAGCTTAGCGAGGAACGGAGGGAGCGAGCAGTACTTC. Its translation: CASSLARNGGSEQYF.

This clonotype was recorded many times. The genes are TRBV20-1 and TRBJ2-3, with D perhaps matching TRBD2 (5 bases). The CDR3 runs to 16 residues. The germline V gene has CDR1 DFQATT and CDR2 SNEGSKA (reference sequence). Deletions cut 5 bases from V and 0 bases from J, with 18 bases between. The CDR3 here is CSAPGIPGRSTDTQYF. CDR3 nucleotide sequence: TGCAGTGCTCCGGGAATCCCAGGAAGGAGCACAGATACGCAGTATTTT.

This clonotype has just a few counts. The junction does not match germline at one end; this may be a read error. The chain recombines TRBV2 with TRBJ1-2, with TRBD1 matching 7 bases. Germline values: CDR1 SNHLY, CDR2 FYNNEI. This CDR3 spans 14 amino acids. CDR3 in amino acids: CASREGGAKEGYTF. The CDR3 DNA is TGTGCCAGCAGGGAAGGGGGCGCGAAGGAAGGCTACACCTTC.